These 12 T cell receptor beta chains came from one sample sequenced in a study of blood T cell repertoires in COVID-19. Data came from immunoSEQ multiplex PCR; TCRdb stores just in-frame clones and leaves some out. The sample yields about 75,000 clones, approximately 86% seen once. The material sequenced was peripheral blood. These receptors originate from a woman between 45 and 65 years old with acute or convalescent COVID-19.

V gene TRBV24-1 combines with J gene TRBJ1-1, with 11 bases fitting TRBD1. The CDR3 extends over 14 amino acids. CDR1 is KGHDR and CDR2 is SFDVKD in the germline V gene. J was trimmed by 5 bases and V by 12 bases; bases with no gene match: 10. CDR3: CAAGGTGGATEAFF. Here the CDR3 DNA reads TGTGCCGCAGGCGGGACAGGGGGGGCGACTGAAGCTTTCTTT.

The CDR3 nucleotides are TGTGCCAGCAGCCTCACCGGCGGATCCAATGAGCAGTTCTTC. The encoded protein is CASSLTGGSNEQFF. The chain carries TRBV28 and TRBJ2-1; the D is unclear. This CDR3 comprises 14 residues. Germline V CDR1 and CDR2: MDHEN, SYDVKM. Trimming pared 6 bases from V and 6 bases from J, leaving 15 bases between.

J is TRBJ2-3 and V is TRBV10-2, with 8 bases aligning to TRBD2. Germline V gene sequence: CDR1 WSHSY, CDR2 SAAADI. V shed 0 bases, J shed 6 bases, and the junction held 11 bases outside the gene matches. This CDR3 contains 17 residues. CDR3 DNA sequence: TGCGCCAGCAGTGAGTCGATGTGGCGGGGGGAGGTGGATACGCAGTATTTT. It codes for CASSESMWRGEVDTQYF.

CDR3 coding DNA: TGTGCCATCAGTACGCAGGGGGATCAGCCCCAGCATTTT. Protein sequence: CAISTQGDQPQHF. This chain uses TRBV10-3 with TRBJ1-5; 7 bases map to TRBD1. V trimming: 5 bases; J trimming: 5 bases; junction bases outside the gene matches: 3. Germline CDR1 reads ENHRY; CDR2 reads SYGVKD. The CDR3 extends over 13 amino acids.

This sequence joins TRBV7-9 and TRBJ1-1; 8 nucleotides match TRBD1. The germline gives CDR1 SEHNR, CDR2 FQNEAQ (reference sequence). J was trimmed by 1 base and V by 5 bases; bases with no gene match: 6. The CDR3 spans 15 residues. In nucleotides, the CDR3 is TGTGCCAGCAGCCCTAGACAGGGGCCGAACACTGAAGCTTTCTTT. Amino acids: CASSPRQGPNTEAFF.

This CDR3 reads CASSLGGGDYGYTF. DNA of the CDR3: TGCGCCAGCAGCTTGGGCGGGGGAGACTATGGCTACACCTTC. V usage is TRBV5-1 and J usage is TRBJ1-2, with D tentatively TRBD1 (5 bases). This CDR3 has 14 amino acids. V was clipped by 0 bases and J by 3 bases, with 9 bases between them. CDR1 SGHRS and CDR2 YFSETQ come from the germline V gene.

J is TRBJ2-3 and V is TRBV4-2; the D is unclear. This CDR3 region has 13 residues. V lost 3 bases, J lost 1 base, and 5 bases lay in between. Germline values: CDR1 LGHNA, CDR2 YNFKEQ. This chain's CDR3 is CASSHPGTDTQYF. The CDR3 DNA is TGTGCCAGCAGCCATCCAGGCACAGATACGCAGTATTTT.

For this clone: The same CDR3 also results from other DNA sequences found in this sample. The chain is built from TRBV6-5 and TRBJ2-3; 8 bases match TRBD2. There are 15 residues in the CDR3. Germline CDR1 and CDR2: MNHEY and SVGAGI. With 0 bases clipped from V and 3 bases from J, the junction kept 2 bases outside the gene matches. In DNA form, the CDR3 reads TGTGCCAGCAGTTACTCGGGCGGGGGGACAGATACGCAGTATTTT. Translating gives CASSYSGGGTDTQYF.

The chain links TRBV19 to TRBJ1-4; 10 bases match TRBD1. CDR3 length equals 16 residues. CDR1 and CDR2 from the germline V gene are LNHDA and SQIVND (reference sequence). With 5 bases clipped from V and 8 bases from J, the junction kept 11 bases outside the gene matches. CDR3 sequence (DNA): TGTGCCAGTAGTGGTGACAGGGGGCTCAGTCGGGAAAAACTGTTTTTT. Protein sequence: CASSGDRGLSREKLFF.

The genes are TRBV7-9 and TRBJ2-7; 7 nucleotides match TRBD1. Germline V lookup: CDR1 SEHNR, CDR2 FQNEAQ (reference sequence). Trimming removed 5 bases from V and 4 bases from J; junction bases left unmatched: 8. This CDR3 contains 14 residues. CDR3 nucleotides: TGTGCCAGCAGCATCGCCGGGACAGTATACGAGCAGTACTTC. Residues: CASSIAGTVYEQYF.

This clone appeared a single time. The chain recombines TRBV10-2 with TRBJ2-2, with 15 bases fitting TRBD2. Trimming cost V 0 bases and J 3 bases; bases outside gene matches: 5. Per the germline V gene, CDR1 is WSHSY and CDR2 is SAAADI. The CDR3 covers 19 residues. CDR3 DNA: TGCGCCAGCAGTGAGTCCTTGGGACTAGCGGGGGGATACACCGGGGAGCTGTTTTTT. This codes for CASSESLGLAGGYTGELFF.

CDR3 nucleotide sequence: TGTGCCAGCAGTGAAAATTTGACACCTGAAGCTTTCTTT. Protein: CASSENLTPEAFF. The chain employs TRBV2 and TRBJ1-1; D unclear. CDR3 length equals 13 residues. CDR1 is SNHLY, CDR2 FYNNEI, per germline. The V gene lost 2 bases and the J gene lost 6 bases, with 10 bases spanning the gap.